A single sample is the source of the 18 T cell receptor beta chains below, sequenced in a study of blood T cell repertoires in COVID-19. Clones were sequenced by immunoSEQ multiplex PCR, and TCRdb holds only the in-frame ones, with some missing. The sample contains more than 200,000 clones, about 90% of which appear only once. Sequencing was carried out using peripheral blood. The source is a woman aged 50 to 60 with acute or convalescent COVID-19.

The rearrangement uses TRBV18 and TRBJ1-5, with 8 bases matching TRBD1. The germline V gene encodes CDR1 KGHSH and CDR2 LQKENI. This CDR3 region has 15 residues. J gave up 4 bases and V 6 bases, and 8 bases lay outside the gene matches. In DNA form, the CDR3 reads TGTGCCAGCTCCCTTGACAGGGGTGTAAATCAGCCCCAGCATTTT. It translates to CASSLDRGVNQPQHF.

V gene TRBV27 combines with J gene TRBJ1-4; 7 bases are shared with TRBD1. With 3 bases clipped from V and 4 bases from J, the junction kept 8 bases outside the gene matches. The CDR3 totals 16 residues. The germline V gene encodes CDR1 MNHEY and CDR2 SMNVEV (reference sequence). CDR3 region: CASSFRTGGLNEKLFF. DNA for the CDR3: TGTGCCAGCAGTTTCAGGACAGGAGGACTTAATGAAAAACTGTTTTTT. The whole variable domain, remainder taken from reference TRBV27 and TRBJ1-4, is EAQVTQNPRYLITVTGKKLTVTCSQNMNHEYMSWYRQDPGLGLRQIYYSMNVEVTDKGDVPEGYKVSRKEKRNFPLILESPSPNQTSLYFCASSFRTGGLNEKLFFGSGTQLSVL.

The chain has TRBV12-3 or TRBV12-4 and TRBJ2-7; D is undetermined. V lost 8 bases and J lost 2, with 13 bases in between. CDR3 length: 13 amino acids. The DNA for the CDR3 is TGTGCCAGCTGTCGCGCCGACACCTACGAGCAGTACTTC. It translates to CASCRADTYEQYF.

The chain carries TRBV7-2 and TRBJ1-1; TRBD1 matches 7 bases. Germline V gene lookup returns CDR1 SGHTA and CDR2 FQGNSA. This CDR3 is built from 15 residues. Losses at the gene ends were 7 bases for V and 8 bases for J; bases not matched to a gene: 16. CDR3 sequence: CASMYRTGHPGEAFF. As DNA, the CDR3 is TGTGCCAGCATGTACAGGACAGGTCATCCCGGGGAAGCTTTCTTT.

This chain connects TRBV29-1 to TRBJ2-7; tentative D call: TRBD2 (6 bases). CDR1 is SQVTM and CDR2 is ANQGSEA in the germline V gene. The CDR3 sequence is 15 residues long. The ends were cut back, 6 bases at V and 5 bases at J, with 23 bases in the middle. As DNA, the CDR3 is TGCAGCGTCGCACGGGGGTCGAATGGTTTCGACGAGCAGTACTTC. Amino acids: CSVARGSNGFDEQYF.

The gene calls are TRBV15 and TRBJ2-7, with D maybe TRBD2 (7 bases). The V end lost 4 bases, the J end lost 2 bases, and 15 bases lay between the germline ends. From germline, CDR1 is LNHNV and CDR2 YYDKDF (reference sequence). CDR3 length equals 15 residues. In DNA form, the CDR3 reads TGTGCCACCAGCATGGGGGGGCGCTTAACCTACGAGCAGTACTTC. This sequence encodes CATSMGGRLTYEQYF.

This clone has a handful of counts. V usage is TRBV7-3 and J usage is TRBJ2-2, with D tentatively TRBD1 (5 bases). This CDR3 contains 15 residues. Trimming took 2 bases from V and 4 from J, leaving 11 bases between them. Germline assignment: CDR1 SGHTA and CDR2 FQGTGA. The CDR3, as DNA: TGTGCCAGCAGCTTACGACAGTCAGGCACCGGGGAGCTGTTTTTT. Amino acid sequence: CASSLRQSGTGELFF. Supplemented by reference TRBV7-3 and TRBJ2-2, the full variable domain reads GAGVSQTPSNKVTEKGKYVELRCDPISGHTALYWYRQSLGQGPEFLIYFQGTGAADDSGLPNDRFFAVRPEGSVSTLKIQRTERGDSAVYLCASSLRQSGTGELFFGEGSRLTVL.

The genes are TRBV11-1 and TRBJ1-2, with D uncertain. In germline, CDR1 is SGHAT, CDR2 FQDESV (reference sequence). The CDR3 is made up of 12 amino acids. Trimming cost V 5 bases and J 7 bases, with 11 bases left between them. The CDR3 loop reads CASSRPGSGYTF. CDR3 nucleotides: TGTGCCAGCAGCCGACCAGGTTCTGGCTACACCTTC.

This chain connects TRBV5-4 to TRBJ2-3; 9 bases fit TRBD2. Per the germline V gene, CDR1 is SGHNT and CDR2 is YYREEE (reference sequence). CDR3 length equals 16 residues. V shed 2 bases and J 6 bases; nucleotides not matched to a gene: 10. CDR3 sequence (DNA): TGTGCCAGCAGCTTAAGGACTAGCGCATTGGTGGATACGCAGTATTTT. It translates to CASSLRTSALVDTQYF.

The chain uses TRBV24-1 and TRBJ2-7; 10 nucleotides agree with TRBD1. The CDR3 totals 15 residues. The junction had 4 bases not matched to a gene; V was cut back by 4 bases and J by 2 bases. Germline V lookup: CDR1 KGHDR, CDR2 SFDVKD. As DNA, the CDR3 is TGTGCCACCAGTGACTCCGGGACAGGGGCCTACGAGCAGTACTTC. Translated, it gives CATSDSGTGAYEQYF.

The rearrangement links TRBV27 to TRBJ2-6, with D perhaps matching TRBD1 (5 bases). Per germline, CDR1 MNHEY and CDR2 SMNVEV (reference sequence). Trimming left V 0 bases short and J 2 bases short, with 20 bases between. This CDR3 comprises 20 residues. The CDR3 region is CASSLSARVQKVAGANVLTF. The DNA of the CDR3 is TGTGCCAGCAGTTTATCAGCCAGGGTCCAAAAAGTGGCTGGGGCCAACGTCCTGACTTTC.

This clone occurred once. V is TRBV11-3 and J is TRBJ2-5; 7 nucleotides match TRBD1. This CDR3 contains 13 residues. Trimming at V came to 8 bases and at J to 5 bases, leaving 8 bases not matched to a gene. Germline CDR1 SGHNT, CDR2 YENEEA. The DNA of the CDR3 is TGTGCCAGCGCCGAAACCAGGGGGGAGACCCAGTACTTC. Its protein product is CASAETRGETQYF.

The V gene is TRBV5-1, the J gene TRBJ2-7, with D perhaps TRBD1 (6 bases). Looked up from germline, CDR1 is SGHRS and CDR2 is YFSETQ. This CDR3 spans 14 amino acids. Trimming shortened V by 3 bases and J by 3 bases, and 13 bases separated the two germline ends. For the CDR3, the DNA is TGCGCCAGCAGCTCAACAGGGCAGGGCTACGAGCAGTACTTC. Translating it yields CASSSTGQGYEQYF.

A word on this clone: Other DNA sequences in the sample encode the same CDR3. This sequence joins TRBV9 and TRBJ2-5, with D maybe TRBD2 (7 bases). V was cut by 0 bases and J by 5 bases, with 14 bases left in between. The CDR3 spans 15 residues. The germline gives CDR1 SGDLS, CDR2 YYNGEE. The CDR3 coding sequence is TGTGCCAGCAGCGTAGGTGCGGGGGCGGGGGAGACCCAGTACTTC. Its translation is CASSVGAGAGETQYF.

This clone showed up just once. The chain carries TRBV5-1 and TRBJ2-3, with 10 bases aligning to TRBD1. The V gene end was trimmed by 4 bases and the J gene end by 3 bases; junction bases not matched to a gene: 5. This CDR3 spans 15 amino acids. Germline CDR1 reads SGHRS; CDR2 reads YFSETQ. Here the CDR3 DNA reads TGCGCCAGCAGCCTGGACAGGGGGGGTACAGATACGCAGTATTTT. Its translation: CASSLDRGGTDTQYF. Drawing the rest from reference TRBV5-1 and TRBJ2-3, the complete variable domain is KAGVTQTPRYLIKTRGQQVTLSCSPISGHRSVSWYQQTPGQGLQFLFEYFSETQRNKGNFPGRFSGRQFSNSRSEMNVSTLELGDSALYLCASSLDRGGTDTQYFGPGTRLTVL.

The rearrangement uses TRBV11-3 and TRBJ2-1; 7 bases map to TRBD2. Germline V CDR1 and CDR2: SGHNT, YENEEA. The trim removed 1 base at V and 7 bases at J, leaving 4 bases unmatched. The CDR3 totals 14 residues. CDR3 residues: CASSLGIGGNEQFF. The DNA for the CDR3 is TGTGCCAGCAGCTTAGGTATCGGGGGGAATGAGCAGTTCTTC. Variable domain in full (rest from reference TRBV11-3 and TRBJ2-1): EAGVVQSPRYKIIEKKQPVAFWCNPISGHNTLYWYLQNLGQGPELLIRYENEEAVDDSQLPKDRFSAERLKGVDSTLKIQPAELGDSAVYLCASSLGIGGNEQFFGPGTRLTVL.

The gene calls are TRBV30 and TRBJ1-3; D uncertain. Trimming removed 5 bases at V and 5 bases at J, with 13 bases between. The CDR3 extends over 13 amino acids. Germline V gene data show CDR1 as GTSNPN and CDR2 as SVGIG (reference sequence). Here the CDR3 DNA reads TGTGCCTGGTCCCGGGTCTCCCGAAACACCATATATTTT. This encodes CAWSRVSRNTIYF.

The J gene is TRBJ2-7, the V gene TRBV6-5; the match to TRBD1 covers 8 bases. Germline V gives CDR1 MNHEY, CDR2 SVGAGI. The CDR3 is 15 amino acids. J gave up 3 bases and V 3 bases, and 7 bases lay outside the gene matches. This CDR3 reads CASSYSNRGNYEQYF. The CDR3 region has the DNA TGTGCCAGCAGTTATTCCAACAGGGGGAACTACGAGCAGTACTTC.